Each of the 5 T cell receptor beta chains below was sequenced from the same sample in a study of tumor T cells in aggressive B-cell lymphoma. The data were produced by immunoSEQ multiplex PCR, yet TCRdb's version contains in-frame clones alone and is incomplete. Seen here are fewer than 3,000 clones, about 80% observed once, and the top ten hold about an eighth. Sequencing input: tumor tissue. All receptors come from an adult with diffuse large B cell lymphoma.

The chain recombines TRBV5-1 with TRBJ2-5; maybe TRBD2 (5 bases). The V gene's germline CDR1 is SGHRS and CDR2 YFSETQ. The CDR3 is 14 amino acids. V lost 3 bases and J 2 bases, leaving 11 bases between the germline ends. CDR3: CASSSRDPQETQYF. For the CDR3, the DNA is TGCGCCAGCAGCTCCCGGGATCCTCAAGAGACCCAGTACTTC.

The chain is built from TRBV6-5 and TRBJ2-3; weak D call: TRBD1 (5 bases). This CDR3 comprises 13 residues. Germline CDR1 and CDR2: MNHEY and SVGAGI. Between the trimmed V and J ends, which lost 8 bases and 2 bases, there was a span of 11 bases. The CDR3 bases are TGTGCCAGCGTCAGGGAAGTCACAGATACGCAGTATTTT. Protein: CASVREVTDTQYF.

The genes are TRBV5-4 and TRBJ1-1, with D hard to call. Trimming left V 4 bases short and J 4 bases short, with 17 bases between. The CDR3 covers 15 residues. Germline V gene lookup returns CDR1 SGHNT and CDR2 YYREEE (reference sequence). CDR3 sequence: CASSPGGTASTEAFF. The DNA for the CDR3 is TGTGCCAGCAGCCCCGGAGGTACCGCTAGCACTGAAGCTTTCTTT.

V and J are TRBV28 and TRBJ1-1, with TRBD1 identical over 7 bases. Germline CDR1 reads MDHEN; CDR2 reads SYDVKM. The CDR3 runs to 12 residues. The ends lost 7 bases at V and 4 bases at J; junction bases unmatched: 3. In nucleotides, the CDR3 is TGTGCCAGCACAGGACAGGCCACTGAAGCTTTCTTT. It translates to CASTGQATEAFF.

The J gene is TRBJ2-7, the V gene TRBV10-3; 12 nucleotides align to TRBD2. Looked up from germline, CDR1 is ENHRY and CDR2 is SYGVKD. The CDR3 contains 15 residues. Germline trimming cut 10 bases from V and 4 bases from J; bases unmatched to any gene: 11. CDR3 protein: CASSPLAGGPYEQYF. In nucleotides, the CDR3 is TGTGCCAGTTCACCCCTAGCGGGAGGGCCATACGAGCAGTACTTC.